This T cell receptor (beta chain) is drawn from a study of beta chain features in type 1 diabetes. Sequencing targeted expressed TCRB transcripts, as all isolated RNA had been reverse transcribed. Mean read depth for naive, central memory and regulatory T cell samples was several million reads. Some clones are missing from TCRdb's copy, which holds only in-frame ones; the method was immunoSEQ multiplex PCR. The sample yields roughly 500,000 clones, 30% seen once. Trimming took 3 bases from V and 7 from J, leaving 16 bases between them. Germline loops: CDR1 GTSNPN, CDR2 SVGIG (reference sequence). The CDR3 totals 13 residues. Regarding the study as a whole: Sequencing used cDNA, and cells with high TCR expression could therefore be over-represented.

In the case of this clone: The antigen remains unidentified.

This sequence originates from a young man in good health. Sequenced material: naive CD4+ T cells from blood. This chain connects TRBV30 to TRBJ2-7; D not certain. CDR3 region: CAWSHGVPTEQYF. DNA for the CDR3: TGTGCCTGGAGCCATGGGGTCCCCACTGAGCAGTACTTC.